This entry features one TCR beta chain sequence. No antigen is known for it. These data belong to a study of spatial heterogeneity in lung cancer. Turning to the study itself: The average appearance count of each unique TCR and UMI combination in raw reads was more than ten.

Time point of the sample: sample taken at primary tumor resection. Unsorted whole RNA of tumor, nontumor lung or frozen PBMC was sequenced. There were roughly 72 donors, all of them untreated patients with early-stage non-small cell lung cancer. The germline V gene has CDR1 LGHNA and CDR2 YSLEER. Trimming took 1 base from V and 2 from J; bases not matched to a gene: 4. CDR3 length equals 16 residues. Each CDR3 protein gets one entry after TCRdb re-called the 5' RACE reads with MiXCR. The data show 70,000 to 90,000 distinct CDR3 sequences, 13% seen once. Study results and limitations: Compared with follow-up, resection was when ubiquitous expanded tumor TCRs appeared in blood more.

The origin of this receptor is a male donor with early-stage non-small cell lung cancer. This material consisted of PBMCs, taken at surgery. The chain is built from TRBV4-3 and TRBJ2-1, with 8 bases that match TRBD2. CDR3 sequence: CASSQVDGRAYNEQFF. Written as DNA, the CDR3 is TGCGCCAGCAGCCAAGTTGACGGGAGGGCCTACAATGAGCAGTTCTTC.